This T cell receptor (beta chain) is drawn from a study of T-cell reconstitution after alpha-beta-depleted transplantation in children. This clonotype was counted a few times. The CDR3 loop spans 13 amino acids. Trimming took 4 bases from V and 5 from J, leaving 12 bases between them. The germline V gene encodes CDR1 SGHRS and CDR2 YFSETQ. A TCRbeta library incorporating unique molecular identifiers was prepared. TCRdb re-called the PCR reads through MiXCR, storing one row per CDR3 protein. The sample includes a few hundred thousand distinct CDR3 sequences, over 20% of them seen just once. This sample comprised PBMCs, obtained before TCRalphabeta/CD19-depleted stem cell transplant. The chain is built from TRBV5-1 and TRBJ2-5; D remains ambiguous. The clonotype originates from a boy younger than two with Wiskott-Aldrich syndrome, due to receive a stem cell transplant. The CDR3 DNA follows: TGCGCCAGCAGCCCGCGAGCACGGGAGACCCAGTACTTC. Its protein product is CASSPRARETQYF.